This T cell receptor beta chain was identified during a study of cytomegalovirus exposure and HLA in healthy donors. General study findings and limits: One variant, a missense change in DCLRE1C, was linked in a later analysis to TCR beta V- and J-gene trimming. An analysis that was carried out later associated some 17,000 TCR beta sequences with HLA alleles at 0.05 false discovery rate. In vitro confirmation showed three CMV-associated chains to be CMV antigen specific.

The CDR3 consists of 13 residues. Per the germline V gene, CDR1 is SGHRS and CDR2 is YFSETQ. Trimming pared 4 bases from V and 6 bases from J, leaving 10 bases between. The PCR ran on 60 Vbeta and 13 Jbeta primers. The data were produced by immunoSEQ multiplex PCR, yet TCRdb's version contains in-frame clones alone and is incomplete. The sample contains 85,000 to 120,000 clones, roughly 73% of which appear only once. As for this clone: The antigen is undetermined.

The receptor comes from a man aged 35 to 55 in good health and CMV-seronegative. The chain recombines TRBV5-1 with TRBJ2-2, with a weak D call TRBD2 (5 bases). The sequenced sample consisted of PBMCs. DNA for the CDR3: TGCGCCAGCAGCGTAGTCGGGGCCGGGGAGCTGTTTTTT. Translating it yields CASSVVGAGELFF.